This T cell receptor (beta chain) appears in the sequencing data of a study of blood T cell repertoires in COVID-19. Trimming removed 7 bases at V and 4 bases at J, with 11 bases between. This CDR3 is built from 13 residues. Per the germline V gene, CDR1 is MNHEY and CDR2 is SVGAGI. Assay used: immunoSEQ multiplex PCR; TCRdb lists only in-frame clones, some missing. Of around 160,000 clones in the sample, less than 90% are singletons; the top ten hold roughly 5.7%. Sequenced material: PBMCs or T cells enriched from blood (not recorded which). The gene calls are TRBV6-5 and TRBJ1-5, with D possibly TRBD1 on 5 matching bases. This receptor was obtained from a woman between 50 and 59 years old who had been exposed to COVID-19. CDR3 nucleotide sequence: TGTGCCAGCACTGGGGCCCTGAATCAGCCCCAGCATTTT. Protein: CASTGALNQPQHF.